A selection of T cell receptor beta chains follows, all from one sample in a study of beta chain features in type 1 diabetes. The assay was immunoSEQ multiplex PCR, and TCRdb's table has in-frame clones only and misses some. Here the sample spans around 690,000 clones, around 12% being singletons. Specimen: naive CD4+ T cells from blood. These TCRs come from a man aged 25 to 40 with type 1 diabetes. The CDR3 runs from the conserved cysteine through the conserved F or W. Fields, in order: D gene, V gene, J gene, clone size, CDR3 protein, CDR3 DNA. The D gene is left open where the match is weak. Rows may omit the clone size; those that give it use once, few, many or a size class.

TRBD2	TRBV7-2	TRBJ2-3	few	CASSLGLARTDTQYF	TGTGCCAGCAGCTTAGGACTAGCCCGGACCGATACGCAGTATTTT
TRBD1	TRBV7-9	TRBJ2-1	few	CASSSRTGRRATYNEQFF	TGTGCCAGCAGCTCCCGGACAGGGAGGAGAGCGACCTACAATGAGCAGTTCTTC
-	TRBV5-6	TRBJ2-1	-	CASSFGVNLNNEQFF	TGTGCCAGCAGCTTCGGGGTGAACCTCAACAATGAGCAGTTCTTC
TRBD1	TRBV11-2	TRBJ2-7	few	CASSLLTGTGAYEQYF	TGTGCCAGCAGCTTACTTACCGGGACAGGGGCCTACGAGCAGTACTTC
TRBD2	TRBV2	TRBJ2-4	few	CASSENSREGIQYF	TGTGCCAGCAGTGAGAACAGTCGGGAGGGCATTCAGTACTTC
-	TRBV29-1	TRBJ1-4	few	CSAGPAANEKLFF	TGCAGCGCCGGGCCCGCAGCTAATGAAAAACTGTTTTTT
-	TRBV6-5	TRBJ2-1	-	CASSYEAFAGQFF	TGTGCCAGCAGTTACGAAGCGTTCGCAGGGCAGTTCTTC
TRBD1	TRBV7-2	TRBJ1-5	-	CASSLEQGANQPQHF	TGTGCCAGCAGCTTAGAGCAGGGGGCGAATCAGCCCCAGCATTTT
-	TRBV6-6	TRBJ1-2	few	CASSRETGLSGYTF	TGTGCCAGCAGTCGAGAGACAGGCCTTTCTGGCTACACCTTC
-	TRBV13	TRBJ1-3	-	CASSALGPGNTIYF	TGTGCCAGCAGCGCCCTGGGCCCTGGAAACACCATATATTTT
-	TRBV30	TRBJ1-3	few	CAWSVDSGNTIYF	TGTGCCTGGAGTGTGGACTCTGGAAACACCATATATTTT
TRBD2	TRBV4-2	TRBJ2-5	few	CASSQSLARETQYF	TGTGCCAGCAGCCAATCACTAGCGAGAGAGACCCAGTACTTC
-	TRBV2	TRBJ2-1	once	CASSDPVSGTYNEQFF	TGTGCCAGCAGTGACCCCGTCTCCGGCACCTACAATGAGCAGTTCTTC
-	TRBV29-1	TRBJ2-3	few	CSVYGTRALTDTQYF	TGCAGCGTTTACGGGACAAGGGCCCTCACAGATACGCAGTATTTT
TRBD1	TRBV5-4	TRBJ2-3	-	CASSLGQGLDTQYF	TGTGCCAGCAGCCTTGGACAGGGGTTAGATACGCAGTATTTT
-	TRBV2	TRBJ1-1	few	CASSLGVAVTEAFF	TGTGCCAGCAGCCTAGGGGTGGCGGTCACTGAAGCTTTCTTT
TRBD2	TRBV4-2	TRBJ2-1	-	CASSQGGGGYNEQFF	TGTGCCAGCAGCCAAGGCGGGGGAGGCTACAATGAGCAGTTCTTC
-	TRBV5-1	TRBJ1-1	few	CASSWESADTEAFF	TGCGCCAGCAGCTGGGAGTCGGCGGACACTGAAGCTTTCTTT